The sequence of this T cell receptor (beta chain) was determined in a study of T cell responses to AZD1222 COVID-19 vaccine. Study-wide findings and caveats: Spike-specific TCR breadth and depth went up after people got two AZD1222 doses.

This CDR3 is 13 amino acids long. V was pared by 1 base and J by 4 bases, with 1 base of the junction left unmatched. Germline CDR1 is SGHRS and CDR2 is YFSETQ. Clones were read by immunoSEQ multiplex PCR, and TCRdb kept only the in-frame ones, dropping some. The profile shows about 180,000 clones, 90% to 95% of them singletons. Concerning this clone itself: Its specificity is unknown. Other DNA sequences from this sample encode an identical CDR3 as well.

Sequencing was performed on peripheral blood, taken 28 days after the second dose of the MenACWY control vaccine. This receptor was obtained from an adult who received the MenACWY meningococcal vaccine as a control. V gene TRBV5-1 combines with J gene TRBJ1-1; 7 bases are a match to TRBD1. As DNA, the CDR3 is TGCGCCAGCAGCTTGTCAGGGGGCACTGAAGCTTTCTTT. Amino acid sequence: CASSLSGGTEAFF.